This T cell receptor beta chain was captured by sequencing in a study of T cell responses to AZD1222 COVID-19 vaccine. Study results and limitations: Unmutated regions of variants are reportedly targeted by nearly half of spike-specific TCRs.

The CDR3 is 13 residues long. V was pared by 7 bases and J by 4 bases, with 11 bases between. Germline lookup yields CDR1 MNHEY and CDR2 SVGAGI. The repertoire was sequenced with immunoSEQ multiplex PCR; TCRdb's copy has only in-frame clones and lacks some. The table includes some 190,000 clones, roughly 91% detected once. On this clone itself: Its matching antigen is unknown.

The source was peripheral blood, collected 28 days after the second AZD1222 dose. This chain links TRBV6-5 with TRBJ1-5; D might be TRBD1 (6 bases). The receptor comes from an adult who received the AZD1222 COVID-19 vaccine. The CDR3 here is CASTLQGNQPQHF. CDR3 coding DNA: TGTGCCAGCACCCTACAGGGTAATCAGCCCCAGCATTTT.